This TCR beta chain was recorded in a study of T cells in Graves' hyperthyroidism and ophthalmopathy (dated by TCRdb to about 2019). As for the study more broadly: Peripheral blood samples were taken at initial diagnosis, before any treatment was given. To identify TCR V-J signatures that set the groups apart, the researchers used a discovery cohort of 100 patients, made up of 43 with Graves' ophthalmopathy and some 58 with stable Graves' hyperthyroidism. Prospective prediction of ophthalmopathy was tested in an independent validation cohort of 18 hyperthyroidism patients and 17 patients who later progressed to ophthalmopathy. The 100 or so discovery patients were randomly divided into training and test sets at a 7:3 ratio. In addition, the study compared T-cell repertoires in thyroid tissue and in blood from five or six Graves' hyperthyroidism patients. Following sampling, methimazole starting at 30 mg daily was given to hyperthyroidism patients, and high-dose intravenous methylprednisolone was given to ophthalmopathy patients. The paper reports TCR Vbeta CDR3 sequencing of over 120 peripheral blood samples: around 45 ophthalmopathy, around 80 hyperthyroidism and about 17 progressor patients.

The TCR beta CDR3 regions were amplified from the RNA transcripts. The TCR CDR3 was subjected to a first round of RT-PCR using the HTBI primer set and the Qiagen OneStep RT-PCR kit. Libraries were constructed in a second round of multiplex PCR, after which size selection and purification were carried out. The libraries were sequenced on an Illumina HiSeq2000 using paired-end 100 bp reads. The paper's processing steps were these. SOAPnuke was used to process the raw data, throwing out any read that contained adapters or uncalled bases, had a mean Phred below 15, or lacked an exact constant-primer or identifier match. High-quality paired reads were merged with COPE v1.2.5, and unique nucleotide sequences were defined as clonotypes. MiTCR v1.1 was used to align the clonotypes against IMGT TRBV, TRBD and TRBJ reference segments. The analysis included only V-J combinations with a frequency above 0.0001, which together covered 98% to 99.2% of the repertoires. A TCS score was defined as the ratio of F50 (clonal expansion) to E x V (chaos), with BLOSUM62-based TCRdist applied between CDR3 peptides within each V-J. Welch's t-statistics and random forest reduced around 550 V-J features to roughly 13, which were used in a naive Bayes classifier (R e1071). TCRdb itself trimmed the public reads at Q25 with fastp, ran MiXCR and retained productive beta chains. Duplicate CDR3 protein sequences are folded into a single record with the most common DNA and genes. The authors' filters were not applied to this entry. A total of hundreds of thousands of distinct CDR3 sequences appear in this sample, about 19% of them only once. Jointly, the top ten make up roughly a sixth of the sample.

This clonotype appeared a few times. Its antigen is still unknown. Qualities for individual bases were not recorded, and no much larger clone is one base off. CDR1 MNHNS and CDR2 SASEGT were looked up in the germline V gene. The V and J ends are trimmed by 6 bases and 4 bases, leaving 12 bases between them. The CDR3, cysteine through phenylalanine, is 13 amino acids long. Only the CDR3 region is kept as DNA, spanning 39 bases read in frame from base 1. Study-wide conclusions, independent of this receptor: Ophthalmopathy was separated from stable hyperthyroidism by a 13 V-J signature model, with just over 85% sensitivity and about 81% specificity obtained in cross-validation and 80%/75% obtained in testing. Sample size was not statistically predetermined, and investigators were not blinded to group allocation. Blood samples also contained most of the expanded thyroid clonotypes (frequency above 0.001), which suggests that blood repertoires may reflect thyroid immune responses. In validation, the model predicted progression to ophthalmopathy with just under 71% sensitivity and 72% to 85% specificity, a median of about six months before onset.

Hyperthyroidism patients were newly diagnosed, with disease duration under 2 months, and aged 18 to 65 years. Patients with uncontrolled infections, other autoimmune diseases, pregnancy or lactation were excluded. Diagnoses were based on clinical symptoms, serum thyroxine and TRAb, thyroid ultrasound and orbital computed tomography. For progressor patients, blood was drawn at the first diagnosis of hyperthyroidism, before any ophthalmopathy symptoms had appeared. PBMCs were isolated from approximately 10 ml of fresh peripheral blood by Ficoll-Paque density gradient centrifugation. Progressor patients were defined as those initially diagnosed with Graves' hyperthyroidism in whom ophthalmopathy developed during follow-up. Total RNA was extracted with Trizol reagent, and quality was checked on an Agilent 2100 Bioanalyzer.

The sequence is built from TRBV6-1 and TRBJ2-5; no D gene call is confident. Sequencing used blood. This sequence was found in a woman in her 50s with Graves' hyperthyroidism that later progressed to Graves' ophthalmopathy. The CDR3 region reads CASRVGPIETQYF. Here is the DNA: TGTGCCAGCAGAGTTGGGCCGATAGAGACCCAGTACTTC.